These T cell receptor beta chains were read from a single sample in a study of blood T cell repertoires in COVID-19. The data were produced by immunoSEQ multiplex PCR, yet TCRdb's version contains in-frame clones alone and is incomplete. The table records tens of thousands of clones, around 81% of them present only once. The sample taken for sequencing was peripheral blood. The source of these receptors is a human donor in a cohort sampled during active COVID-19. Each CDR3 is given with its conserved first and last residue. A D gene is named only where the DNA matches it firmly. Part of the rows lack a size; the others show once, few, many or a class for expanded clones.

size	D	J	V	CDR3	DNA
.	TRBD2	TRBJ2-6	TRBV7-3	CASSPRPRGAGANVLTF	TGTGCCAGCAGCCCGCGTCCCCGGGGGGCTGGGGCCAACGTCCTGACTTTC
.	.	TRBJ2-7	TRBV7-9	CASSPKSNEQYF	TGTGCCAGCAGCCCGAAATCTAACGAGCAGTACTTC
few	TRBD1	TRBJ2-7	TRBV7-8	CASSLAPGQGARQYF	TGTGCCAGCAGCTTAGCCCCGGGACAGGGGGCCCGGCAGTACTTC
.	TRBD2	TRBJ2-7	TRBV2	CASSEELAGVYEQYF	TGTGCCAGCAGTGAAGAACTAGCGGGAGTCTACGAGCAGTACTTC
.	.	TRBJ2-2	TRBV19	CASSINSYPGELFF	TGTGCCAGTAGTATAAATAGCTACCCCGGGGAGCTGTTTTTT
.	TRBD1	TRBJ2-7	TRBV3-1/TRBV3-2	CASSHPRTGRYEQYF	TGTGCCAGCAGCCACCCTCGGACAGGACGTTACGAGCAGTACTTC
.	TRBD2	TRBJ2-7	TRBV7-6	CASSLGAGVVYEQYF	TGTGCCAGCAGCTTAGGGGCGGGAGTTGTTTACGAGCAGTACTTC
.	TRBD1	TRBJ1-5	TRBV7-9	CASSRQGGNQPQHF	TGTGCCAGCAGCCGACAGGGCGGCAATCAGCCCCAGCATTTT
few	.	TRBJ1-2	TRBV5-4	CASSLAGIDGYTF	TGTGCCAGCAGCTTGGCGGGGATCGATGGCTACACCTTC
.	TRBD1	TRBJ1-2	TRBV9	CASSAGTGGHYGYTF	TGTGCCAGCAGCGCCGGGACAGGTGGACACTATGGCTACACCTTC
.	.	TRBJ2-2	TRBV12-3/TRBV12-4	CASGTLATGELFF	TGTGCCAGCGGGACTTTAGCGACCGGGGAGCTGTTTTTT
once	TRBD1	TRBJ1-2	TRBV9	CASSARTGWDYGYTF	TGTGCCAGCAGCGCAAGGACAGGGTGGGACTATGGCTACACCTTC
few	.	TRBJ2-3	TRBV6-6	CASSPSGSRTDTQYF	TGTGCCAGCAGTCCATCCGGGAGTAGGACAGATACGCAGTATTTT
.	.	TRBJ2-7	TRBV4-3	CASSQGQTYYEQYF	TGCGCCAGCAGCCAAGGACAGACCTACTACGAGCAGTACTTC
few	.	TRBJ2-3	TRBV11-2	CASSLGASADTQYF	TGTGCCAGCAGCTTAGGGGCTAGCGCAGATACGCAGTATTTT
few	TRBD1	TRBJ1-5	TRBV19	CASSRTPGTGQGQPQHF	TGTGCCAGTAGTAGAACCCCGGGGACAGGCCAGGGTCAGCCCCAGCATTTT
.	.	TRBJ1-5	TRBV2	CASSEGELIRPQHF	TGTGCCAGCAGTGAAGGAGAGTTAATACGGCCCCAGCATTTT
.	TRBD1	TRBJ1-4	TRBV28	CASSPGGVEKLFF	TGTGCCAGCAGTCCAGGGGGCGTAGAAAAACTGTTTTTT
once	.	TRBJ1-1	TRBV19	CAAKVGHMNTEAFF	TGTGCCGCCAAGGTCGGACACATGAACACTGAAGCTTTCTTT
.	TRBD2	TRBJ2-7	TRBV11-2	CASSLAASGTYEQYF	TGTGCCAGCAGCTTAGCAGCCAGCGGGACCTACGAGCAGTACTTC
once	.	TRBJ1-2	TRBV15	CATSRDTDSPNYGYTF	TGTGCCACCAGCAGAGACACGGACAGTCCTAACTATGGCTACACCTTC
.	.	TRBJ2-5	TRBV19	CASSTSPGGLQETQYF	TGTGCCAGTAGTACTTCACCGGGTGGCCTTCAAGAGACCCAGTACTTC
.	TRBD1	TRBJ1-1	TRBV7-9	CASRLRQGALNTEAFF	TGTGCCAGCAGGCTTAGACAGGGGGCTCTAAACACTGAAGCTTTCTTT
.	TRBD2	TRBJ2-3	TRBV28	CASTTSGVFISTDTQYF	TGTGCCAGCACAACTAGCGGAGTCTTTATCAGCACAGATACGCAGTATTTT
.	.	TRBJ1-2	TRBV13	CASSLELGYGYTF	TGTGCCAGCAGCTTAGAACTCGGCTATGGCTACACCTTC
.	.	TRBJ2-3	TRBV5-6	CASSRPGVSTDTQYF	TGTGCCAGCAGTCGACCGGGGGTTAGCACAGATACGCAGTATTTT